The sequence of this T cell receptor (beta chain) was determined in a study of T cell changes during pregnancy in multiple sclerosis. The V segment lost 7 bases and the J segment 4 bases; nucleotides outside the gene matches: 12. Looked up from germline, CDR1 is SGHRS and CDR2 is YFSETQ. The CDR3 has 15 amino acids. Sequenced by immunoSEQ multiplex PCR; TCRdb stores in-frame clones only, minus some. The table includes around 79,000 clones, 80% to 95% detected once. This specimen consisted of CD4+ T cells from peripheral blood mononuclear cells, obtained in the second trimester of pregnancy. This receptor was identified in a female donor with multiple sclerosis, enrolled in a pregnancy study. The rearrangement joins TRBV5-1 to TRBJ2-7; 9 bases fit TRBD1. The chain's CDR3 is CASSGARDRVYEQYF. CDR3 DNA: TGCGCCAGCTCTGGAGCGCGGGACAGGGTTTACGAGCAGTACTTC.